This entry is about one T cell receptor beta chain. The antigen is not known. Following extraction, RNA underwent reverse transcription to cDNA, which served as the sequencing template. The data were produced by immunoSEQ multiplex PCR, yet TCRdb's version contains in-frame clones alone and is incomplete. The sample holds a few hundred thousand clones, more than 45% seen once. Treatment reported: oral pan-JAK inhibitor, 5-10 mg twice daily. V was cut by 4 bases and J by 5 bases, with 14 bases left in between. From germline, CDR1 is LNHNV and CDR2 YYDKDF (reference sequence). The CDR3 extends over 14 amino acids. The data were obtained in a study of CD8+ T cells in alopecia areata. On the study more broadly: It was 6 to 18 months of tofacitinib, and then there were 6 months off drug. Affected scalp percentage determined the severity score of treated patients. Whole-study findings and limits: Scalp clonality, together with expanded CD8+ clones among the top 100, fell significantly with tofacitinib. Whereas mice showed it more clearly, TCR sharing across patients was murkier, possibly because of HLA.

The V call is TRBV15, the J call TRBJ1-2; D ambiguous. This TCR was recovered from a human donor with alopecia areata. Sequenced material: CD4+ T cells sorted from blood, taken at week 4, from a patient treated with tofacitinib. CDR3 in DNA: TGTGCCACCAGCACCTCGACGGTCACATATGGCTACACCTTC. Translated: CATSTSTVTYGYTF.